The T cell receptor (beta chain) under discussion was sequenced for a study of human T cells and chemical hapten exposure. Each cDNA molecule in the library carried unique molecular identifiers. TCRdb re-analysed the RACE reads in MiXCR, keeping a single row per CDR3 protein. Of 65,000 to 95,000 distinct CDR3 sequences in the sample, around 6.7% were seen once. Time point specified: patch test 2, 6 weeks after DPC sensitization. Described treatment: therapeutic diphenylcyclopropenone sensitization with weekly scalp DPC. The V and J ends lost 1 base and 0 bases respectively, with 7 bases between them. The CDR3 totals 15 residues. CDR1 LGHDT and CDR2 YNNKEL come from the germline V gene (reference sequence). A word on this clonotype: Its antigen is not identified.

Study-level points and caveats: Donors had alopecia, so their immune response may differ from healthy people's.

The chain recombines TRBV3-1 with TRBJ1-5; no clear D. This specimen was whole blood, taken in connection with sensitization to the hapten diphenylcyclopropenone (DPC). This TCR came from a woman in her twenties or thirties with alopecia areata. Some clones in this sample may be carry-over from other donors' samples. The CDR3 region is CASSQGFFSNQPQHF. The CDR3 DNA follows: TGTGCCAGCAGCCAAGGGTTTTTTAGCAATCAGCCCCAGCATTTT.